This is a list of T cell receptor beta chains from one sample in a study of blood T cell repertoires in COVID-19. The repertoire was sequenced with immunoSEQ multiplex PCR; TCRdb's copy has only in-frame clones and lacks some. Among roughly 250,000 clones listed, about 85% were seen once. Sequencing was performed on PBMCs or T cells enriched from blood (not recorded which). These receptors came from a young woman with acute COVID-19. CDR3s include the opening cysteine and the closing phenylalanine or tryptophan. The D gene is left open where the match is weak. The listing skips clone size in some rows; elsewhere it reads once, few, many or a size class.

TRBV24-1	TRBD1	13	TRBJ1-2	NA	CATSDWDRNGYTF	TGTGCCACCAGTGATTGGGACAGGAATGGCTACACCTTC
TRBV6-2/TRBV6-3	NA	18	TRBJ2-3	NA	CASSYSIKGGTSTDTQYF	TGTGCCAGCAGTTACTCGATAAAGGGGGGGACTAGCACAGATACGCAGTATTTT
TRBV18	TRBD1	15	TRBJ1-1	NA	CASSPPTGTDTEAFF	TGTGCCAGCTCACCGCCGACAGGGACGGACACTGAAGCTTTCTTT
TRBV10-1	TRBD1	15	TRBJ2-2	NA	CASSGDRANTGELFF	TGCGCCAGCAGTGGGGACAGGGCTAACACCGGGGAGCTGTTTTTT
TRBV5-4	NA	15	TRBJ2-1	NA	CASSSRQENYNEQFF	TGTGCCAGCAGCTCACGACAGGAGAACTACAATGAGCAGTTCTTC
TRBV28	NA	16	TRBJ1-3	NA	CASSLWGSSSGNTIYF	TGTGCCAGCAGCCTGTGGGGCTCAAGCTCTGGAAACACCATATATTTT
TRBV4-2	NA	13	TRBJ2-2	NA	CASSGEGTGELFF	TGTGCCAGCAGCGGAGAGGGCACCGGGGAGCTGTTTTTT
TRBV28	NA	15	TRBJ1-4	NA	CASSFPQVTNEKLFF	TGTGCCAGCAGTTTCCCCCAGGTGACTAATGAAAAACTGTTTTTT
TRBV6-2/TRBV6-3	TRBD2	15	TRBJ2-4	NA	CASSSLAGDKNIQYF	TGTGCCAGCAGTTCCCTAGCGGGAGACAAAAACATTCAGTACTTC
TRBV7-2	TRBD1	12	TRBJ1-1	NA	CASSLPGQGNFF	TGTGCCAGCAGCTTACCGGGACAGGGTAATTTCTTT
TRBV19	NA	14	TRBJ2-1	NA	CASSINGERSEQFF	TGTGCCAGTAGTATTAACGGGGAGAGGTCTGAGCAGTTCTTC
TRBV3-1/TRBV3-2	NA	15	TRBJ1-4	NA	CASSQNWGATEKLFF	TGTGCCAGCAGCCAAAACTGGGGAGCAACCGAAAAACTGTTTTTT
TRBV27	TRBD1	17	TRBJ1-4	few	CASSQYDRGKTNEKLFF	TGTGCCAGCAGTCAGTACGACAGGGGAAAAACTAATGAAAAACTGTTTTTT
TRBV24-1	TRBD2	13	TRBJ2-1	NA	CATTGGAKNEQFF	TGTGCCACCACGGGGGGGGCTAAAAATGAGCAGTTCTTC
TRBV2	NA	14	TRBJ2-4	NA	CASSDSFAKNIQYF	TGTGCCAGCAGTGACTCGTTCGCCAAAAACATTCAGTACTTC
TRBV6-2/TRBV6-3	NA	13	TRBJ1-5	NA	CASSEDMAQPQHF	TGTGCCAGCAGTGAGGACATGGCTCAGCCCCAGCATTTT
TRBV19	TRBD2	17	TRBJ2-3	NA	CASSIGTSGGAVDTQYF	TGTGCCAGTAGTATCGGGACTAGCGGGGGGGCGGTAGATACGCAGTATTTT
TRBV6-5	NA	14	TRBJ1-2	NA	CATRPLTVDYGYTF	TGTGCCACCAGACCTCTTACGGTGGACTATGGCTACACCTTC
TRBV12-5	TRBD1	15	TRBJ2-1	NA	CASASGQGGLNEQFF	TGTGCTAGTGCATCGGGACAGGGAGGATTAAATGAGCAGTTCTTC
TRBV2	TRBD2	15	TRBJ2-7	NA	CASSEGRGVSYEQYF	TGTGCCAGCAGTGAAGGCCGGGGGGTCTCCTACGAGCAGTACTTC
TRBV7-9	TRBD1	16	TRBJ2-7	NA	CASSETPGTGDPPSNF	TGTGCCAGCAGCGAGACGCCCGGGACAGGGGATCCTCCTAGCAACTTC
TRBV10-3	TRBD1	13	TRBJ1-5	NA	CAIRDRENQPQHF	TGTGCCATCAGGGACAGGGAAAATCAGCCCCAGCATTTT
TRBV19	NA	13	TRBJ2-2	NA	CASMNRVFGELFF	TGTGCCAGTATGAACAGGGTTTTCGGGGAGCTGTTTTTT
TRBV4-1	NA	15	TRBJ1-1	NA	CASSRVGGAGTEAFF	TGCGCCAGCAGCCGCGTGGGAGGGGCAGGCACTGAAGCTTTCTTT
TRBV6-2/TRBV6-3	TRBD2	15	TRBJ2-3	NA	CASSYGTRDTDTQYF	TGTGCCAGCAGTTACGGGACTAGAGACACAGATACGCAGTATTTT
TRBV13	NA	14	TRBJ2-7	NA	CASSSLQGTHEQYF	TGTGCCAGCAGCTCCCTACAGGGAACCCACGAGCAGTACTTC
TRBV11-2	TRBD1	18	TRBJ1-4	once	CASRSGPGGIRLSGPPIF	TGTGCCAGCAGATCGGGCCCAGGGGGGATTCGCCTGTCGGGACCGCCCATTTTT
TRBV28	TRBD2	20	TRBJ2-3	NA	CASSSTGTSGRARLTDTQYF	TGTGCCAGCAGCTCGACCGGGACTAGCGGGAGGGCCCGCTTGACAGATACGCAGTATTTT